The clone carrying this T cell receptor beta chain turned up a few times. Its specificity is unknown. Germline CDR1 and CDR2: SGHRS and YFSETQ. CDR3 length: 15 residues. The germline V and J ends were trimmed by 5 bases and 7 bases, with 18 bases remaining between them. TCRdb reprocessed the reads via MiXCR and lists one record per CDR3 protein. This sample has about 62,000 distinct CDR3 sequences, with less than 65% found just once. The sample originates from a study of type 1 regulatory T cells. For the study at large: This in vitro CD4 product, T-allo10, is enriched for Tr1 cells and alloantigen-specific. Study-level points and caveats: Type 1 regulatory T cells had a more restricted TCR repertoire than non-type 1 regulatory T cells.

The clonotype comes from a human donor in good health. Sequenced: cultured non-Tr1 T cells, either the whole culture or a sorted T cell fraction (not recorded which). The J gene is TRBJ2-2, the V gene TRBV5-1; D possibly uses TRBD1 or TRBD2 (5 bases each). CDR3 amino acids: CASRGVEASGGELFF. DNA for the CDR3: TGCGCCAGCAGAGGGGTGGAAGCCAGCGGCGGGGAGCTGTTTTTT.